This TCR beta chain was identified in a study of PD-1 blockade in classical Hodgkin lymphoma. Looking at the study overall: A 3 mg/kg intravenous dose of nivolumab was received by patients every 2 weeks. Findings and limits, study-wide: Unlike CD8+ TCR diversity, which did not rise significantly by C4D1, CD4+ TCR diversity did. According to reports, newly diagnosed patients had lower baseline TCR diversity than healthy donors, and relapsed/refractory patients had lower baseline TCR diversity still. Baseline diversity was lower in partial responders and progressors than complete responders.

Each patient experienced a relapse that followed autologous stem cell transplantation, and brentuximab vedotin exposure varied. Negative selection with magnetic separation was used to purify CD4+ T cells from thawed PBMCs. The germline V gene encodes CDR1 MRHNA and CDR2 SNTAGT. V dropped 5 bases and J dropped 0 bases, with 14 bases sitting between them. The CDR3 is 16 amino acids. Libraries were prepared by immunoSEQ multiplex PCR; TCRdb keeps only in-frame clonotypes and omits some of them. This sample yields about 12,000 clones, of which approximately 79% are seen a single time; around 1.5% belongs to the top ten. Concerning this clone itself: Its antigen is unknown.

Sample: CD4+ T cells from blood, taken at baseline. The clonotype originates from a human donor with classical Hodgkin lymphoma. This sequence joins TRBV6-4 and TRBJ2-1, with D perhaps TRBD1 (6 bases). CDR3 residues: CASSMRGSSSYNEQFF. The CDR3 nucleotides read TGTGCCAGCAGTATGAGGGGGTCTAGCTCCTACAATGAGCAGTTCTTC.